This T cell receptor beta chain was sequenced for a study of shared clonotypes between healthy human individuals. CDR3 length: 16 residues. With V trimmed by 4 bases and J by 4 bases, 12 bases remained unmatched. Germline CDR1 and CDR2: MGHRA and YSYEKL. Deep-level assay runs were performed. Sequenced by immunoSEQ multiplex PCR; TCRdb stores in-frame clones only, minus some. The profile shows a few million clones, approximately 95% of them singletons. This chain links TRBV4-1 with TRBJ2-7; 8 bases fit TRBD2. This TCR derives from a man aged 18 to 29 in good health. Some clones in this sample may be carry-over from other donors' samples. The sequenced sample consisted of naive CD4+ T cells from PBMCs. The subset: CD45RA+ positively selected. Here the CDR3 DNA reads TGCGCCAGCAGCCTTTTAGCGGGACCGTCCCTTTACGAGCAGTACTTC. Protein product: CASSLLAGPSLYEQYF.